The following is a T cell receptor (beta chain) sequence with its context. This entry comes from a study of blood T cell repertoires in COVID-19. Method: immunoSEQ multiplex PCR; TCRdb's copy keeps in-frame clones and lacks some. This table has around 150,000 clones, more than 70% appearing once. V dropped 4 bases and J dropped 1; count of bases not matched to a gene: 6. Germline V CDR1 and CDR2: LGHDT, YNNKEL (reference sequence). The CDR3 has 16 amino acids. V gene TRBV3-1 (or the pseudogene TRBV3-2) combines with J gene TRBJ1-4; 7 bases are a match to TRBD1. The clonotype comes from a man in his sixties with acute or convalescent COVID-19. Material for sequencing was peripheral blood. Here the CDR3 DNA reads TGTGCCAGCAGCCCAGATCAGGGGGTAACTAATGAAAAACTGTTTTTT. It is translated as CASSPDQGVTNEKLFF.